The T cell receptor beta chain described here comes from a study of Ad26.COV2.S vaccination and SARS-CoV-2 variants. The repertoire was sequenced with immunoSEQ multiplex PCR; TCRdb's copy has only in-frame clones and lacks some. The sample has approximately 400,000 clones, 92% seen once. V dropped 3 bases and J dropped 6; count of bases not matched to a gene: 3. Germline CDR1 is SNHLY and CDR2 is FYNNEI. This CDR3 is built from 15 residues. This chain joins TRBV2 and TRBJ1-5; 12 bases are a match to TRBD1. The sequence was collected from a human donor who had recovered from COVID-19. The sample in question was peripheral blood, obtained after recovery from COVID-19. The CDR3 protein is CASSEGQGAVQPQHF. The CDR3 DNA reads as TGTGCCAGCAGTGAGGGACAGGGGGCAGTTCAGCCCCAGCATTTT.